Presented here are 27 T cell receptor beta chains from one specimen sequenced in a study of CD8+CD57+ T cells in acquired aplastic anemia. TCR beta VDJ combinations and CDR3 sequences were profiled from genomic DNA. TCRdb reanalysed the reads using MiXCR and keeps one entry per CDR3 protein. The sample has about 190,000 distinct CDR3 sequences; roughly half are singletons. The specimen sequenced was sorted CD4+, CD8+, or CD8+CD57+ T cells (not recorded which) from PBMCs. These TCRs come from a human donor in good health, serving as a control.

The rearrangement links TRBV19 to TRBJ2-5, with TRBD2 as a possible D gene (7 bases). CDR1 LNHDA and CDR2 SQIVND come from the germline V gene (reference sequence). CDR3 length: 13 amino acids. Between the trimmed V and J ends, which lost 6 bases and 2 bases, there was a span of 10 bases. The CDR3 DNA reads TGTGCCAGTAGGGGGGGGCAGCAAGAGACCCAGTACTTC. Translating it yields CASRGGQQETQYF.

There are a few counts of this clonotype. The V call is TRBV27, the J call TRBJ2-7; 11 bases are a match to TRBD1. Germline assignment: CDR1 MNHEY and CDR2 SMNVEV (reference sequence). Trimming removed 5 bases from V and 6 bases from J; junction bases left unmatched: 12. This CDR3 is 16 amino acids long. In nucleotides, the CDR3 is TGTGCCAGCAGTCCCCACGCCGGGACAGGGGGAATCGAGCAGTACTTC. It yields the protein CASSPHAGTGGIEQYF.

J is TRBJ1-2 and V is TRBV20-1, with 7 nucleotides matching TRBD1. This CDR3 spans 11 amino acids. CDR1 and CDR2 from the germline V gene are DFQATT and SNEGSKA (reference sequence). With V trimmed by 3 bases and J by 8 bases, 3 bases remained unmatched. CDR3 DNA sequence: TGCAGTGCTAGGACAGGGCACGGCTACACCTTC. It encodes CSARTGHGYTF.

CDR3: CASSLAGAQEQYF. CDR3 sequence (DNA): TGTGCCAGCAGCTTAGCGGGGGCGCAAGAGCAGTACTTC. The chain has TRBV7-2 and TRBJ2-1; weak D call: TRBD1 (6 bases). The closer fit of TRBJ2-7 to the DNA end suggests the J call may be wrong. The CDR3 covers 13 residues. The germline gives CDR1 SGHTA, CDR2 FQGNSA.

This clonotype turned up a few times. Mismatch with germline at one junction end may stem from a read error. This chain uses TRBV6-5 with TRBJ1-1; no reliable D call. CDR1 and CDR2 from the germline V gene are MNHEY and SVGAGI. There are 15 residues in the CDR3. The CDR3 region has the DNA TGTGCCAGCGCCCTCAGGCCCTCGATGAACACTGAGGCTTTCTTT. Amino acid sequence: CASALRPSMNTEAFF.

This chain connects TRBV5-1 to TRBJ1-5, with D possibly TRBD1 on 5 matching bases. This CDR3 has 15 residues. The V gene's germline CDR1 is SGHRS and CDR2 YFSETQ. Trimming stripped 0 bases from V and 2 bases from J, with 9 bases between. CDR3 protein: CASSLDWGGNQPQHF. CDR3 DNA: TGCGCCAGCAGCTTGGACTGGGGCGGCAATCAGCCCCAGCATTTT.

This chain uses TRBV7-2 with TRBJ2-7; perhaps TRBD1 as D (6 bases). This CDR3 region has 14 residues. V gave up 8 bases and J gave up 0 bases, with 14 bases separating them. Germline V CDR1 and CDR2: SGHTA, FQGNSA. The CDR3 region is CASGRDTFSYEQYF. Written as DNA, the CDR3 is TGTGCCAGCGGCCGGGACACTTTCTCCTACGAGCAGTACTTC.

A few counts support this clonotype. The rearrangement links TRBV4-3 to TRBJ2-7, with D possibly TRBD2 on 5 matching bases. This CDR3 has 15 amino acids. Germline values: CDR1 LGHNA, CDR2 YSLEER. Trimming cost V 0 bases and J 0 bases, with 9 bases left between them. The CDR3 DNA follows: TGCGCCAGCAGCCAAGAGAGAGCGGCCTCCTACGAGCAGTACTTC. It translates to CASSQERAASYEQYF.

This clonotype has only one observation. This chain uses TRBV10-3 with TRBJ1-6; D may be TRBD1 (5 bases). The germline CDR1 and CDR2 sequences are ENHRY and SYGVKD. There are 13 residues in the CDR3. V was cut by 7 bases and J by 10 bases, with 14 bases left in between. The CDR3 region is CAITAGNQSPLHF. The CDR3 DNA is TGTGCCATCACGGCAGGGAACCAATCACCCCTCCACTTT.

The rearrangement links TRBV9 to TRBJ1-5; 8 bases fit TRBD1. This CDR3 contains 16 residues. Germline V gene sequence: CDR1 SGDLS, CDR2 YYNGEE. The ends lost 2 bases at V and 2 bases at J; junction bases unmatched: 6. In nucleotides, the CDR3 is TGTGCCAGCAGCGTCCAGGGGGCCCCGGGCAATCAGCCCCAGCATTTT. Amino acids: CASSVQGAPGNQPQHF.

This clonotype was seen only once. The chain combines TRBV2 with TRBJ2-1; D remains unclear. This CDR3 is 13 amino acids long. Trimming stripped 4 bases from V and 4 bases from J, with 8 bases between. Germline V lookup: CDR1 SNHLY, CDR2 FYNNEI. CDR3: CASSGLRYNEQFF. CDR3 nucleotides: TGTGCCAGCAGTGGTCTTCGTTACAATGAGCAGTTCTTC.

V gene TRBV10-3 combines with J gene TRBJ2-7, with D possibly TRBD2 on 6 matching bases. Germline CDR1 is ENHRY and CDR2 is SYGVKD. The germline V and J ends were trimmed by 8 bases and 6 bases, with 11 bases remaining between them. The CDR3 sequence is 11 residues long. The CDR3 loop reads CAIGRSGEQYF. Written as DNA, the CDR3 is TGTGCCATCGGGAGGAGCGGCGAGCAGTACTTC.

The count of this clonotype is one. The CDR3 is CASSPGAPAGYTF. CDR3 coding DNA: TGTGCCAGCAGCCCAGGGGCGCCAGCCGGCTACACCTTC. The rearrangement uses TRBV7-6 and TRBJ1-2, with D tentatively TRBD1 (6 bases). This CDR3 contains 13 residues. V lost 5 bases and J lost 8, with 15 bases in between. Germline values: CDR1 SGHVS, CDR2 FNYEAQ. Full variable domain (outside the CDR3, taken from reference TRBV7-6 and TRBJ1-2): GAGVSQSPRYKVTKRGQDVALRCDPISGHVSLYWYRQALGQGPEFLTYFNYEAQQDKSGLPNDRFSAERPEGSISTLTIQRTEQRDSAMYRCASSPGAPAGYTFGSGTRLTVV.

This clonotype was observed many times. The chain combines TRBV6-5 with TRBJ1-2; D gene uncertain. The germline V gene encodes CDR1 MNHEY and CDR2 SVGAGI. V was clipped by 0 bases and J by 2 bases, with 10 bases between them. The CDR3 spans 15 residues. The CDR3: CASSYSGPRNYGYTF. Written as DNA, the CDR3 is TGTGCCAGCAGTTACTCAGGGCCTAGAAACTATGGCTACACCTTC.

This chain connects TRBV7-6 to TRBJ2-1; D may be TRBD2 (7 bases). CDR3 size: 16 residues. Germline CDR1 SGHVS, CDR2 FNYEAQ. The V end lost 4 bases, the J end lost 7 bases, and 20 bases lay between the germline ends. The CDR3 sequence is CASSWVGGAGGNEQFF. DNA of the CDR3: TGTGCCAGCAGCTGGGTGGGGGGGGCGGGCGGGAATGAGCAGTTCTTC.

There are a few counts of this clonotype. The chain links TRBV18 to TRBJ2-7, with D perhaps TRBD1 (6 bases). The CDR3 contains 15 residues. V was trimmed by 5 bases and J by 3 bases, leaving 17 bases between them. Germline-derived CDR1 and CDR2 are KGHSH and LQKENI. As DNA, the CDR3 is TGTGCCAGCTCAGAAGGACAGCCCTTACTCTACGAGCAGTACTTC. Its translation: CASSEGQPLLYEQYF.

This clonotype was recorded only once. The V and J genes are TRBV12-3 or TRBV12-4 and TRBJ2-5; D is uncertain. The CDR3 is made up of 13 amino acids. V was clipped by 7 bases and J by 1 base, with 10 bases between them. CDR3 residues: CASNIGSQETQYF. For the CDR3, the DNA is TGTGCCAGCAACATCGGCAGCCAAGAGACCCAGTACTTC.

This clonotype was seen many times. CDR3: CAISDGIQGNTGELFF. As DNA, the CDR3 is TGTGCCATCAGTGACGGGATACAGGGAAACACCGGGGAGCTGTTTTTT. This chain joins TRBV10-3 and TRBJ2-2; possible D gene TRBD1, 6 bases. V was trimmed by 3 bases and J by 2 bases, leaving 13 bases between them. The CDR3 totals 16 residues. Looked up from germline, CDR1 is ENHRY and CDR2 is SYGVKD.

This clonotype was picked up one time. The V gene is TRBV20-1, the J gene TRBJ1-1; possible D gene TRBD1, 6 bases. V shed 6 bases and J shed 1 base, with 15 bases lying between them. This CDR3 has 14 residues. Germline lookup yields CDR1 DFQATT and CDR2 SNEGSKA (reference sequence). The CDR3 spells CSARTGLGNTEAFF. The CDR3 coding sequence is TGCAGTGCCCGAACAGGGCTTGGGAACACTGAAGCTTTCTTT.

The rearrangement links TRBV25-1 to TRBJ2-3, with D perhaps TRBD1 (5 bases). Germline V gives CDR1 MGHDK, CDR2 SYGVNS. V was trimmed by 8 bases and J by 6 bases, leaving 15 bases between them. This CDR3 has 13 residues. This CDR3 is CASRVDGADTQYF. CDR3 DNA: TGTGCCAGCCGCGTGGATGGGGCTGATACGCAGTATTTT. Filled out from reference TRBV25-1 and TRBJ2-3, the complete variable domain reads EADIYQTPRYLVIGTGKKITLECSQTMGHDKMYWYQQDPGMELHLIHYSYGVNSTEKGDLSSESTVSRIRTEHFPLTLESARPSHTSQYLCASRVDGADTQYFGPGTRLTVL.

The chain carries TRBV30 and TRBJ1-2, with a tentative D call TRBD1 (6 bases). The CDR3 has 11 residues. From germline, CDR1 is GTSNPN and CDR2 SVGIG (reference sequence). CDR3 nucleotide sequence: TGTAGCGTTGAGGGGGATTATGGCTACACCTTC. The encoded protein is CSVEGDYGYTF.

The genes are TRBV20-1 and TRBJ1-6, with D possibly matching TRBD1 (5 bases). The CDR3 loop spans 11 amino acids. V was cut by 3 bases and J by 10 bases, with 7 bases left in between. The germline V gene has CDR1 DFQATT and CDR2 SNEGSKA (reference sequence). The CDR3 bases are TGCAGTGCTAGCAGGGACTCACCCCTCCACTTT. This sequence encodes CSASRDSPLHF.

The chain is built from TRBV25-1 and TRBJ2-5; 7 bases map to TRBD2. V trimming: 8 bases; J trimming: 9 bases; junction bases outside the gene matches: 18. CDR1 is MGHDK and CDR2 is SYGVNS in the germline V gene. CDR3 length: 15 residues. This CDR3 is CASSPLGEGNQPQYF. The CDR3 DNA follows: TGTGCCAGCTCACCGTTGGGGGAGGGGAATCAGCCCCAGTACTTC.

This clonotype was observed once. The chain carries TRBV4-3 and TRBJ2-7, with 9 nucleotides matching TRBD2. The CDR3 extends over 15 amino acids. CDR1 and CDR2 from the germline V gene are LGHNA and YSLEER. J gave up 3 bases and V 3 bases, and 6 bases lay outside the gene matches. The CDR3 loop is CASSHSPTSGYEQYF. The CDR3 DNA reads TGCGCCAGCAGCCATTCCCCGACTAGCGGCTACGAGCAGTACTTC.

The chain uses TRBV19 and TRBJ2-7; 10 bases are a match to TRBD1. V gave up 5 bases and J gave up 1 base; unmatched junction bases: 5. The germline V gene has CDR1 LNHDA and CDR2 SQIVND (reference sequence). This CDR3 spans 15 amino acids. For the CDR3, the DNA is TGTGCCAGTAGTCCAGGGACAGGGGCGTCCTACGAGCAGTACTTC. Translating gives CASSPGTGASYEQYF.

The table lists this clonotype with many counts. The chain combines TRBV6-6 with TRBJ2-7; 8 bases map to TRBD1. The CDR3 is 13 amino acids. The V and J ends lost 6 bases and 7 bases, in that order; junction bases with no gene match: 8. CDR1 is MNHNY and CDR2 is SVGAGI in the germline V gene (reference sequence). The CDR3 loop reads CASRDRDTREQYF. DNA of the CDR3: TGTGCCAGCAGGGACAGGGATACGCGGGAGCAGTACTTC.

V and J are TRBV15 and TRBJ1-1; D unclear. This CDR3 is 17 amino acids long. The germline gives CDR1 LNHNV, CDR2 YYDKDF (reference sequence). V was clipped by 1 base and J by 1 base, with 16 bases between them. The CDR3 loop reads CATSRVRTLDRNTEAFF. In DNA form, the CDR3 reads TGTGCCACCAGCAGAGTCCGCACGCTGGATCGGAACACTGAAGCTTTCTTT.